This is a list of T cell receptor beta chains from one sample in a study of blood T cells in healthy people across ages. A single record per CDR3 protein comes from TCRdb applying MiXCR to the 5' RACE reads. Among over a million distinct CDR3 sequences listed, about 42% were seen once. The sequenced sample consisted of blood. All receptors come from a woman between 18 and 29 years old in good health. Both conserved end residues are part of each CDR3. The D gene is left open where the match is weak. Expanded clones get a size class; other rows say once, few or many, or leave the size out.

few TRBJ1-6 NA TRBV20-1 TGCAGTGCCCCTGTAGGGCTTCCTACTTCACCCCTCCACTTT CSAPVGLPTSPLHF
few TRBJ2-7 TRBD2 TRBV7-2 TGTGCCAGCAGCTTTAGACTAGCCTCCGCAACCTACGAGCAGTACTTC CASSFRLASATYEQYF
NA TRBJ2-7 NA TRBV28 TGTGCCAGCAGTGTCCGGGCAACTAGTTTCTCCTACGAGCAGTACTTC CASSVRATSFSYEQYF
NA TRBJ1-2 NA TRBV25-1 TGTGCCAGCAGTGAATACGGATCTCCGGGCTATGGCTACACCTTC CASSEYGSPGYGYTF
NA TRBJ1-2 NA TRBV5-8 TGTGCCAGCAGGGGACACATAGGCTATGGCTACACCTTC CASRGHIGYGYTF
NA TRBJ2-7 NA TRBV29-1 TGCAGCGTTCAGGGGCGGGAAGCCTACGAGCAGTACTTC CSVQGREAYEQYF
NA TRBJ2-3 TRBD1 TRBV29-1 TGCAGCGTTGTTTACGGGGACAGGGAGGGCATGAATACGCAGTATTTT CSVVYGDREGMNTQYF
few TRBJ2-5 TRBD2 TRBV27 TGTGCCAGCAGTCAACTGACTAGCAGAATAGAGACCCAGTACTTC CASSQLTSRIETQYF
NA TRBJ2-1 NA TRBV29-1 TGCAGCGTTGAAGATCAAGACCGATACAATGAGCAGTTCTTC CSVEDQDRYNEQFF
NA TRBJ2-1 NA TRBV5-1 TGCGCCAGCGGGACGTTCGGTTCCAATGAGCAGTTCTTC CASGTFGSNEQFF
few TRBJ1-1 NA TRBV7-6 TGTGCCAGCAGCTATTCTTCAATCGGTGAAGCTTTCTTT CASSYSSIGEAFF
few TRBJ2-1 TRBD2 TRBV20-1 TGCAGTGCTAGAGATCGGCTAGCGGGAAATCACAATGAGCAGTTCTTC CSARDRLAGNHNEQFF
NA TRBJ1-1 NA TRBV6-2/TRBV6-3 TGTGCCAGCAGTTATACCTCAGCAGGGAACACTGAAGCTTTCTTT CASSYTSAGNTEAFF